This T cell receptor beta chain was sequenced for a study of radiotherapy plus CTLA-4 blockade in lung cancer. The wider study: Disease control was seen in around 31% of patients, objective responses in 15% to 20%.

Germline V gives CDR1 SGHTA, CDR2 FQGNSA. V lost 3 bases and J 4 bases, leaving 4 bases between the germline ends. The CDR3 length is 11 residues. CTLA-4 blockade using ipilimumab, together with focal radiation, was received by patients with chemo-refractory metastatic non-small-cell lung cancer. The sample holds many counts of this clone. This table comes from immunoSEQ multiplex PCR, and its TCRdb copy is limited to in-frame clones, with some not included. The data contain some 110,000 clones, 81% of them seen just once; the ten biggest clones take up about 3.5%. V is TRBV7-2 and J is TRBJ2-7, with no clear D. The sequence derives from a human donor with non-small cell lung cancer that progressed on radiotherapy plus ipilimumab. Some clones in this sample may be carry-over from other donors' samples. The sequences come from peripheral blood, collected from a patient treated with radiotherapy plus ipilimumab. The DNA of the CDR3 is TGTGCCAGCAGCTTTGCTTACGAGCAGTACTTC. Its translation is CASSFAYEQYF.